This T cell receptor (beta chain) was sequenced for a study of Graves' ophthalmopathy and Graves' hyperthyroidism. This clonotype was picked up many times. Its matching antigen is unknown. Establishment of the diagnosis relied upon clinical symptoms, serum thyroxine, TRAb, thyroid ultrasound and orbital computed tomography. Study-wide results and caveats: Blood also held most thyroid clonotypes expanded above 0.001 frequency.

RNA transcripts were the template, and TCR beta CDR3 regions were amplified from them. RT-PCR was first run with HTBI primers, then multiplex PCR in a second round. From the multiplex PCR reads, TCRdb called clonotypes with MiXCR, one entry per CDR3 protein. The sample has roughly 160,000 distinct CDR3 sequences, roughly two fifths seen once. Source material: peripheral blood. This clonotype was obtained from a young man with Graves' ophthalmopathy.

This CDR3 is CASSLGGWDEAFF. In DNA form, the CDR3 reads TGTGCCAGCAGCTTAGGGGGGTGGGATGAAGCTTTCTTT. This rearrangement joins TRBV7-2 to TRBJ1-1, with D possibly TRBD1 on 5 matching bases. Per germline, CDR1 SGHTA and CDR2 FQGNSA. Between the trimmed V and J ends, which lost 1 base and 7 bases, there was a span of 10 bases. This CDR3 is built from 13 residues.